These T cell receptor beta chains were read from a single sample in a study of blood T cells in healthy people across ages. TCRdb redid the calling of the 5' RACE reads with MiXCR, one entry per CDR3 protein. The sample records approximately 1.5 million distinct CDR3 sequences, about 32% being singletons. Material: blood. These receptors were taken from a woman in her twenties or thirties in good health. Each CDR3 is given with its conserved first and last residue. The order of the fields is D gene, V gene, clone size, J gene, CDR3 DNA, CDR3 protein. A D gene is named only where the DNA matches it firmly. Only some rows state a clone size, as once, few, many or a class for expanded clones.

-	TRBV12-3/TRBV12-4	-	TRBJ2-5	TGTGCCAGCAGTGTAGGGCCAGGGGAACTAGAGACCCAGTACTTC	CASSVGPGELETQYF
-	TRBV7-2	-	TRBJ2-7	TGTGCCAGCAGCTTAATTGTCAGCTCCTACGAGCAGTACTTC	CASSLIVSSYEQYF
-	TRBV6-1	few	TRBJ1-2	TGTGCCAGCAGTGAAGGAGGGGCGTTAAGTGGCTACACCTTC	CASSEGGALSGYTF
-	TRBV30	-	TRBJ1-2	TGTGCCTGCAACTATGGCTACACCTTC	CACNYGYTF
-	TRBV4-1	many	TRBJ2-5	TGCGCCAGCAGCCAAGATCTGACATACCAACAGACCCAGTACTTC	CASSQDLTYQQTQYF
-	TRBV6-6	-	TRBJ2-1	TGTGCCAGCAGTTACTCGGGGGTTGAGCAGTTCTTC	CASSYSGVEQFF
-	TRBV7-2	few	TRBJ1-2	TGTGCCAGCAGCTCCCGGACAGACAACTATGGCTACACCTTC	CASSSRTDNYGYTF
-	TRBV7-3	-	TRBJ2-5	TGTGCCAGCAGCTGGGGGGCGCAAGAGACCCAGTACTTC	CASSWGAQETQYF
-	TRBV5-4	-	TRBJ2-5	TGTGCCAGCAGCTTGGAACAGTCTGTACAAGAGACCCAGTACTTC	CASSLEQSVQETQYF
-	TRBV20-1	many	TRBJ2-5	TGCAGTGCTAGAGGCTTGTGGCCAGTCCAAGAGACCCAGTACTTC	CSARGLWPVQETQYF
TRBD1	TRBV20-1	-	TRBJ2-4	TGCAGTGCCTCCCGGACAGGGGGCAAAAACATTCAGTACTTC	CSASRTGGKNIQYF
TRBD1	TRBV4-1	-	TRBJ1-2	TGCGCCAGCAGCCAAGATTACCCAGGGGGCGGGTATGGCTACACCTTC	CASSQDYPGGGYGYTF
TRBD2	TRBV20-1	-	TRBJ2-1	TGCAGTGCTAGCCCTAGCGGGGGGGCGAAGGCCTACAATGAGCAGTTCTTC	CSASPSGGAKAYNEQFF
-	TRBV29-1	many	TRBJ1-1	TGCAGCGTTGTAGGGCCGAACACTGAAGCTTTCTTT	CSVVGPNTEAFF
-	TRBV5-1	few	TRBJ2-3	TGCGCCAGCAGCTTGGAGGGGGGGCCCTCGCGGGATACGCAGTATTTT	CASSLEGGPSRDTQYF
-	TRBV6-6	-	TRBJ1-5	TGTGCCAGCAGTCCACCGGGCTTTCTACCCCAGCATTTT	CASSPPGFLPQHF
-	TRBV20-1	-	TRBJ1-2	TGCAGTGCTAGACCGGGACGGTCATTGTATGGCTACACCTTC	CSARPGRSLYGYTF
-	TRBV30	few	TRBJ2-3	TGTGCCTGGAGCGGGAGCTTGGATACGCAGTATTTT	CAWSGSLDTQYF
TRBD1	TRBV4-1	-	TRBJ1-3	TGCGCCAGCAGCCGGAGACAGGGGATAGGAAACACCATATATTTT	CASSRRQGIGNTIYF
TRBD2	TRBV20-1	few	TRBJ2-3	TGCAGTGCTAGTTTGCGCGGGAGATCCACAGATACGCAGTATTTT	CSASLRGRSTDTQYF
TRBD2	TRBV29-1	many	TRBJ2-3	TGCAGCGTTGAAGATCGGGGGGTGGCTGTAGATACGCAGTATTTT	CSVEDRGVAVDTQYF
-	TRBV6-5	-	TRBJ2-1	TGTGCCAGCAGTTACTCGGGACCCTTGGAGCAGTTCTTC	CASSYSGPLEQFF
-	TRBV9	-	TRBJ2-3	TGTGCCAGCGGCGTAGAGGCTTACACAGATACGCAGTATTTT	CASGVEAYTDTQYF
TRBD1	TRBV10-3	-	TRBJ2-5	TGTGCCACGCTAGACAGGGTAGAAGAGACCCAGTACTTC	CATLDRVEETQYF
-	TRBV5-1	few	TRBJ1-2	TGCGCCAGCAGCTTGAGGACAGATACTAACTATGGCTACACCTTC	CASSLRTDTNYGYTF
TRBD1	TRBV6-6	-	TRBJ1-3	TGTGCCAGCAACTCCTGGACAGGGGGAGGAAACACCATATATTTT	CASNSWTGGGNTIYF
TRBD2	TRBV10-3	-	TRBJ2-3	TGTGCCATCAGTGAGTCCCGGATAGCGGGGGCCAGGTCGGGTACGCAGTATTTT	CAISESRIAGARSGTQYF
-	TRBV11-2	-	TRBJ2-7	TGTGCCAGCAGCTTACCCGACTACGAGCAGTACTTC	CASSLPDYEQYF
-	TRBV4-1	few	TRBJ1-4	TGCGCCAGCAGCCAAGTGGGGGGCCCCTCTAATGAAAAACTGTTTTTT	CASSQVGGPSNEKLFF
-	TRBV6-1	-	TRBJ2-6	TGTACCAGCAGTGAATTCGGAGGGACTGGGGCCAACGTCCTGACTTTC	CTSSEFGGTGANVLTF
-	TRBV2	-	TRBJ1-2	TGTGCCAGCAGTGAAGCGGGGCCAGAAGTTAACTATGGCTACACCTTC	CASSEAGPEVNYGYTF
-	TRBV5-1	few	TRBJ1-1	TGCGCCAGCAGCTGGGGGGGGGTCACTGAAGCTTTCTTT	CASSWGGVTEAFF
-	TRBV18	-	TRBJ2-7	TGTGCCAGCTCACCCGGGGGTAGGGCCCAAGGCGAGCAGTACTTC	CASSPGGRAQGEQYF
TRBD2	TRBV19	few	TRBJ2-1	TGTGCCAGTAGTCCGCGGACTAGCGGGATCTACAATGAGCAGTTCTTC	CASSPRTSGIYNEQFF
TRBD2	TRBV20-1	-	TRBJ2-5	TGCAGGGGGAGCGGGGGTTCAAAAGAGACCCAGTACTTC	CRGSGGSKETQYF
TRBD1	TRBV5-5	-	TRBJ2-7	TGTGCCAGCAGCGCCGGGACAGCGAGGGAGCAGTACTTC	CASSAGTAREQYF
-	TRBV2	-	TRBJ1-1	TGTGCCAGCAGATGGGGCTTGTCGGACACTGAAGCTTTCTTT	CASRWGLSDTEAFF
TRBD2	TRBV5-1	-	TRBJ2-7	TGCGCCAGCAGCTGGACTAGCGGGAGCCATTCCTACGAGCAGTACTTC	CASSWTSGSHSYEQYF
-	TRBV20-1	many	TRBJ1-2	TGCAGTGCTAGTCGGGGGGCTAGCTCCTATGGCTACACCTTC	CSASRGASSYGYTF
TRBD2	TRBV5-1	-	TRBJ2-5	TGCGCCAGCAGCGCCCAGCGGGAGGCCGTCCAAGAGACCCAGTACTTC	CASSAQREAVQETQYF
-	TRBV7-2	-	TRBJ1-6	TGTGCCAGCAGCTTGGGAGGGGCCGGCCAGGAATCACCCCTCCACTTT	CASSLGGAGQESPLHF
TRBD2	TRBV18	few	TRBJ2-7	TGTGCCAGCTCACTCGGGACTAGCGGGGGTATCGAGCAGTACTTC	CASSLGTSGGIEQYF
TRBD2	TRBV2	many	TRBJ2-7	TGTGCCAGCGGGGGGCTAGCGGGAGGCTCCTACGAGCAGTACTTC	CASGGLAGGSYEQYF
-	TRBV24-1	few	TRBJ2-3	TGTGCCACCTGGAGGCAAGATACGCAGTATTTT	CATWRQDTQYF
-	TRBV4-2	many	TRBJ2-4	TGTGCCAGCAGCCAAGAGACGGAACGGGCCTATGTCAAAAACATTCAGTACTTC	CASSQETERAYVKNIQYF
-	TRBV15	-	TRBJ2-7	TGTGCCACCAGCAGAGATCGCGGAGTAGCAGAACTCTCCTACGAGCAGTACTTC	CATSRDRGVAELSYEQYF